The present TCR beta chain was sequenced within a study of T-cell memory formation after mild COVID-19 (dated by TCRdb to the early 2020s). Background on the whole study: Most TCR sequence clusters were specific to one of the two donors. In a couple of donors, T-cell clones that expanded and contracted after mild COVID-19 were followed by sequencing TCRalpha and TCRbeta repertoires longitudinally. Two young, previously healthy adult volunteers, one female and one male, were included in the cohort. What the authors observed across the whole study: The second-wave clones that peaked on day 37 were not confirmed to be SARS-CoV-2 specific. Some responding clones were detected in pre-infection memory, suggesting pre-existing cross-reactive memory T cells joined the SARS-CoV-2 response. Contracting CD4+ clones turned up mainly in the CM and EM memory subsets, whereas EMRA was where CD8+ clones were enriched. From day 15 to 85, contracting clones showed balanced CD4/CD8 phenotypes, whereas a second wave of clones that expanded from day 15 to 37 leaned towards CD4+. Only a couple of mild cases were covered in the study, and larger cohorts including severe cases with pre-infection samples were considered necessary.

Taken from cysteine to phenylalanine, the CDR3 has 13 residues. Solely the CDR3 DNA is kept, with 39 bases framed from the first base. CDR1 SGHAT and CDR2 FQNNGV were looked up in the germline V gene. Relative to germline, V is 5 bases shorter and J is 6 bases shorter, with 13 bases between their ends. PBMCs were isolated by Ficoll-Paque density gradient centrifugation. This sample was sequenced with an Illumina NovaSeq 6000. TCRalpha and TCRbeta cDNA libraries were constructed by 5'RACE with constant-segment primers, with sample barcodes and unique molecular identifiers being introduced. Trizol reagent was used to extract RNA from every sample. Libraries were amplified in two PCR steps, with a second sample barcode and Illumina TruSeq adapters added in the second step. Sequencing of the libraries was done on an Illumina NovaSeq, producing 2 x 150 bp paired-end reads. On the study's bioinformatics: With migec v1.2.7, reads were demultiplexed and then collapsed into UMI-guided consensus sequences. Using mixcr v2.1.11, the UMI consensuses were aligned to TRA and TRB V and J templates and assembled into clonotypes. A clonotype was counted as expanded or contracted only when both edgeR and NoisET called the clonotype significant, with the noise models trained on biological replicates. For edgeR calls, the cutoffs were a false discovery rate-adjusted p below 0.01 and a log2 fold-change threshold of 1. PCA with hierarchical clustering of max-normalized trajectories of the 1000 most abundant clonotypes was used as exploratory dynamics analysis. Separately sequenced CD4+ and CD8+ repertoires were used to assign the CD4 or CD8 phenotype of responding clones. TCRdb reprocessed the public reads (quality trimming at Q25 with fastp, clone calling with MiXCR) and kept in-frame beta chains. Each entry merges the rows of one CDR3 protein and shows their most common DNA and genes. The V and J calls were determined by TCRdb, not by the authors. The sample includes some 200,000 distinct CDR3 sequences, with about 21% observed a single time. Of the sample, 20% to 25% is held by the ten largest clones.

Regarding this clonotype: There is no known antigen for this receptor. No per-base quality is available; no much larger clone lies one base away.

The chain uses TRBV11-2 and TRBJ1-1, with the D gene call left open. The receptor's source is an adult woman who had mild COVID-19 (a few samples of this study predate the infection). The sample titles of this study are shuffled in the database, so cell type and time point are left out; the donor was told from shared clones. The sequenced material came from PBMCs or a T cell subset sorted from them (not recorded which). The DNA reads as follows: TGTGCCAGCAGCCCCCTGGGCAGCTCTGAAGCTTTCTTT. It encodes CASSPLGSSEAFF.